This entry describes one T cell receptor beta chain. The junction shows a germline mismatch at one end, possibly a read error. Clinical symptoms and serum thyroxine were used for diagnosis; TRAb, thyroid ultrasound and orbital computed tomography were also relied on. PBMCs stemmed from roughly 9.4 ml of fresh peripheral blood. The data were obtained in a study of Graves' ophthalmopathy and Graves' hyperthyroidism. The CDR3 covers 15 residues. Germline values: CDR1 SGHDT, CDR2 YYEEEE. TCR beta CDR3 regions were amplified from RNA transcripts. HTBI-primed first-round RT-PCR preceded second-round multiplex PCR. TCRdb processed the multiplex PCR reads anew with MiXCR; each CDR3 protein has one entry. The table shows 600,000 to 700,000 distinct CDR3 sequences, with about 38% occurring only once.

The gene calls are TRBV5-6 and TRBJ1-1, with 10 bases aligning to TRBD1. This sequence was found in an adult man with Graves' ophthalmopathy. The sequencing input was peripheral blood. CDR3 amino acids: CASNVPGQGITEAFF. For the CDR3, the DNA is TGTGCCAGCAATGTACCGGGACAGGGGATCACTGAAGCCTTCTTT.